This TCR beta chain was sequenced during a study of cytomegalovirus exposure and HLA in healthy donors (dated by TCRdb to 2016 to 2017). A note on the overall study: According to an earlier analysis of 550 to 750 of the donors, some 180 million T cells yielded approximately 120 million unique TCR beta sequences and roughly 280 Gb of sequence data. HLA typing included class I and class II loci at four-digit resolution. The study profiled the T cell repertoires of 550 to 700 subjects by immunosequencing and related them to cytomegalovirus serostatus. In the later analysis, no new phenotypic data were used to find candidate immune exposures; instead, reliance was placed on TCR beta sequences and their occurrence across donors. Along with the roughly 700-subject first cohort, a separate validation cohort of more than 90 different subjects was used. Among roughly 370 genotyped donors of the cohort, an average of approximately 230,000 unique TCR beta nucleotide sequences were sequenced per donor, around 20% of them non-productive. An early release that covered some 630 HLA-typed donors contained around 330 gigabases of sequencing data and approximately 85 million unique TCR sequences. The study was designed to test whether signatures of past pathogen exposure could be identified by cataloging public T cell receptors. A later genetic analysis took genome-wide SNP genotypes for about three fifths of the 666 donors and used that subset as a discovery cohort. About five DR-DQ haplotypes were treated as single units for association and clustering because of strong linkage in the cohort. Donor age, sex, ethnicity and CMV serostatus were compiled together with the repertoire data. An earlier analysis of more than 450 of the donors used high-throughput TCR beta sequencing to judge whether each TCR beta V gene segment behaved as functional or pseudogenic. Of the roughly 390 genotyped donors, 81% were placed in the genetic ancestry cluster associated with self-reported Caucasian donors. The study combined high-throughput TCR immunosequencing, statistical association of individual TCRs with disease status, and machine learning to predict cytomegalovirus infection status. Every repertoire in the discovery cohort had been generated on one and the same sequencing platform. The number of typed donors differed by locus: about 620-630 for A, B, C, DRB1 and DQB1; 522 for DQA1; about 600 for DPA1; and roughly 470 for DPB1. A later analysis re-analyzed previously published TCR beta repertoires from roughly 630 donors and added high-resolution HLA genotyping to study TCR occurrence patterns. What the study reported, not specific to this receptor: In a later analysis, most CMV-associated TCR beta chains were found to appear HLA-restricted, with HLA associations seemingly driven largely by CMV exposure. While some public TCRs were present in many individuals, most TCR sequences turned up only very rarely across donors. In a later analysis, HLA-associated TCR beta chains were found to be more clonally expanded and to have lower generation probabilities than equally common non-associated chains. At a false discovery rate of 0.05, a later analysis linked around 17,000 TCR beta sequences to specific HLA alleles. The study gave a list of 150 to 200 TCR beta chains associated with cytomegalovirus. A later analysis reported that several top co-occurrence clusters appeared linked to parvovirus B19, influenza, CMV and Epstein-Barr virus. The cohort was sequenced for TCR beta chains only, and without alpha or paired-chain data the features that could be detected were limited. Because the 87-base-pair reads could not distinguish some IMGT-functional V segments, including TRBV6-2 and TRBV6-3, those segments were excluded. A few of the identified cytomegalovirus-associated TCR beta chains were confirmed in vitro to be specific for cytomegalovirus antigens. The authors suggested that the approach could potentially be extended to other disease states and immunological phenotypes. In a later analysis, TCR association rates were found to vary across HLA loci, with the most associated TCRs seen for DRB1 alleles and the fewest for HLA-C alleles. CMV serostatus was the only immune exposure information available for the cohort. In an earlier analysis of fewer than 700 of the donors, most TCR beta V segments appeared in productive rearrangements about 90% or about 30% of the time, broadly matching IMGT annotations. When HLA alleles, especially DR and DQ, strongly co-occurred, TCR associations were difficult to assign to individual alleles. Because some donors lacked HLA typing at each locus, the association tests relied only on the typed subset. V-gene and J-gene trimming of TCR beta chains was associated with a missense DCLRE1C variant in a later genetic analysis, and the association was replicated in an independent cohort. In both the original and validation cohorts, the classifier was reported to diagnose cytomegalovirus status with high specificity and sensitivity. A further reported finding was that TCR beta sequences accurately predicted the HLA-A and HLA-B alleles for most subjects in the first cohort. The sequencing pipeline was judged likely to have produced a cluster of highly shared sequence variants as a technical artifact. Linkage disequilibrium might explain the correlated functional status among segregating V segments, but an unknown experimental factor could not be ruled out. Roughly uniform sequencing depth across donors was assumed in presence/absence analyses, although this assumption may not hold. According to a later genetic analysis, donors in an Asian-associated ancestry cluster had fewer N-insertions in productive TCRs than the approximately 610-donor mean. Because counts were too low, around 18 rarely observed V segments, including chromosome 9 orphons, were left out of the earlier analysis of about 620 of the donors.

The cohort consisted of 600 to 750 healthy bone marrow donors. At the time of sampling, all cohort members were nominally healthy, though unrecorded immune exposures were likely present. The donor tested CMV seronegative, placing the donor among the 350 or so seronegative members of the cohort. Each donor provided a peripheral blood sample, and peripheral blood mononuclear cells were used for TCR beta sequencing. Genomic DNA was extracted from the blood cell samples with the Qiagen DNeasy Blood Extraction Kit. The method behind the library was the immunoSEQ multiplex PCR assay. The multiplex PCR relied on a mix of 60 forward primers for TCR Vbeta segments and 13 reverse primers for TCR Jbeta segments. Amplification of the CDR3 region of rearranged TCR beta genes was performed with a multiplex PCR assay on genomic DNA. The Illumina HiSeq System was used to sequence the amplified TCR beta libraries as 87-base-pair reads. The paper's data handling went like this. A later analysis counted 75 million to 100 million unique TCR beta chains across the 500 to 850 repertoires, and 9 million to 14 million of these chains were shared by at least two donors. To remove PCR and sequencing errors, raw reads were error-corrected and collapsed into unique sequences using a nearest-neighbor algorithm that merged closely related sequences. To assign V, D and J gene segments, CDR3 sequences were aligned to IMGT reference sequences. For a sequence to be retained, at least a six-nucleotide match to both a V gene segment and a J gene segment was required. Rearrangements were classified as productive when the CDR3 lacked stop codons and remained in frame with V and J, and all other rearrangements were classified as non-productive. CDR3 was defined according to IMGT convention as the region running from the second conserved V-encoded cysteine to the conserved J-encoded phenylalanine. In an earlier analysis of 500 to 650 of the donors, sequences lacking an unambiguous match to a single V gene segment were excluded. An earlier analysis of approximately 590 of the donors classified V segments as functional when productive rearrangements were above 56.7% and as segregating when the standard deviation between donors was above 5%. A statistical classification framework was built for diagnosing cytomegalovirus status from the catalog of TCR beta chain sequences. V and J gene assignment, in a later analysis, came from comparing TCR nucleotide sequences with IMGT/GENE-DB human TR gene sequences. In a later analysis, CDR3 sequences and most-parsimonious VDJ recombination scenarios were assigned using the TCRdist pipeline. In a later analysis, each TCR beta chain was defined by its CDR3 amino acid sequence together with its V-gene family, and reads without a unique V-gene family were excluded. In a later analysis, approximately 590 highly shared, low-generation-probability nucleotide sequences were removed to address suspected cross-contamination and a sequencing artifact. In a later analysis, a clonal expansion index for each public chain was calculated from normalized within-repertoire ranks of inferred template counts. A later analysis computed generation probabilities with a VDJ recombination model fitted to out-of-frame rearrangements, and checked the results against IGoR. A later analysis scored TCR-TCR, TCR-HLA and TCR-CMV co-occurrence with hypergeometric tests, applying a repertoire-size bias correction to TCR pairs. A later analysis estimated false discovery rates by permuting HLA or CMV assignments 20 times. In a later analysis, co-occurring TCRs were grouped using DBSCAN, and TCRdist sequence similarity was added for clustering within HLA-allele-positive subsets. Co-occurrence clustering excluded repertoires with fewer than 30,000 or more than 120,000 public chains, plus five with anomalous nucleotide sharing. TCRdb obtained this table from immuneACCESS and retained in-frame rearrangements with V and J assigned. These tables miss some clones; where compared with another copy, unresolved V genes account for less than half of the shortfall, and the remainder is unexplained. V and J calls and clone size follow that table, whereas D and trimming were derived from the DNA. The sample table lists 130,000 or so clones, over 75% of them with a count of one. Of the sample, 5.3% is held by the ten largest clones.

From the cysteine up to the phenylalanine, the CDR3 has a length of 13 residues. Only the CDR3 portion is preserved as DNA: 39 bases, with reading frame beginning at the first base. Ends trimmed: V by 2 bases, J by 7 bases; bases unmatched to a gene: 3. CDR1 MNHEY and CDR2 SVGAGI were looked up in the germline V gene. On this clone: Its antigen remains undetermined. It has no much larger one-base neighbor in the sample; base qualities were not kept. Other DNA sequences within the sample encode an identical CDR3.

This sequence uses TRBV6-5 and TRBJ1-1, with 8 junctional bases fitting TRBD1. What was sequenced was PBMCs. The sequence derives from a man between 25 and 39 years old in good health and CMV-seronegative. The bases are TGTGCCAGCAGTTACAGACAGGGGCTTGAAGCTTTCTTT. It translates to CASSYRQGLEAFF.